This T cell receptor (beta chain) was found in a study of blood T cell repertoires in COVID-19. Whole-study context: T cells, B-cell-depleted T cells, or PBMCs provided the cDNA or gDNA that served as material.

Participant age was roughly 18 to 100 years, and participants resided in fewer than 25 US areas. Cohorts were based on clinical histories the participants reported. As originally analysed: For nucleated cells, counts were estimated from reference gene primer amplification. Here immunoSEQ multiplex PCR was the method, and the copy in TCRdb shows in-frame clones only, minus some. The DNA was the basis for D and trimming; V, J and clone size are from that table. The table lists a few hundred thousand clones, approximately 85% of them singletons, with under 2.5% in the top ten. This clone has just one count. Material: PBMCs or T cells enriched from blood (not recorded which). The clonotype comes from a man aged 25 to 40 who had recovered from COVID-19.

The chain's CDR3 is CASVRDRLSYEQYF. In nucleotides, the CDR3 is TGTGCCAGCGTCCGGGACAGGCTCTCCTACGAGCAGTACTTC. V is TRBV6-5 and J is TRBJ2-7, with 8 nucleotides matching TRBD1. The CDR3 extends over 14 amino acids. Germline V gene sequence: CDR1 MNHEY, CDR2 SVGAGI. V was pared by 8 bases and J by 0 bases, with 6 bases of the junction left unmatched.